This is a list of T cell receptor beta chains from one sample in a study of blood T cell repertoires in COVID-19. The method was immunoSEQ multiplex PCR; TCRdb's version includes in-frame clones alone and lacks a portion of them. The sample lists roughly 380,000 clones; 88% were seen once. The sample was PBMCs or T cells enriched from blood (not recorded which). The receptors stem from a woman aged 30 to 39 who had been exposed to COVID-19. CDR3s include the opening cysteine and the closing phenylalanine or tryptophan. A D gene is named only where the DNA matches it firmly. The size field is filled for only some rows; it gives once, few, many or a size class.

TRBJ2-7 NA TRBV28 NA CASSSLYEQYF TGTGCCAGCAGTTCTCTATACGAGCAGTACTTC
TRBJ2-7 NA TRBV19 NA CASSIVQGSSYEQYF TGTGCCAGTAGTATAGTACAGGGTTCTTCCTACGAGCAGTACTTC
TRBJ2-3 NA TRBV10-3 TRBD1 CAIRGQGTDTQYF TGTGCCATCAGGGGACAGGGCACAGATACGCAGTATTTT
TRBJ1-2 NA TRBV6-4 NA CASSDGSGQSPYGYTF TGTGCCAGCAGTGACGGGTCAGGACAGAGCCCCTATGGCTACACCTTC
TRBJ2-1 NA TRBV19 NA CASSIAGTLYNEQFF TGTGCCAGTAGTATTGCTGGGACTTTATACAATGAGCAGTTCTTC
TRBJ2-1 NA TRBV7-3 TRBD2 CASSLSLFSGAQFF TGTGCCAGCAGCTTATCCCTCTTTAGCGGGGCCCAGTTCTTC
TRBJ1-2 once TRBV19 TRBD1 CASWDREKNYGYTF TGTGCCAGTTGGGACAGAGAGAAAAACTATGGCTACACCTTC
TRBJ2-7 once TRBV28 TRBD2 CASRLAGVLNEQYF TGTGCCAGCAGGCTAGCGGGGGTTTTGAACGAGCAGTACTTC
TRBJ1-3 NA TRBV2 NA CASSGRAGNTIYF TGTGCCAGCAGTGGCAGGGCTGGAAACACCATATATTTT
TRBJ1-5 NA TRBV28 TRBD1 CASSPGTGNQPQHF TGTGCCAGCAGCCCCGGGACAGGGAATCAGCCCCAGCATTTT
TRBJ2-3 NA TRBV3-1/TRBV3-2 NA CASSPPPITSSGTDTQYF TGTGCCAGCAGCCCACCACCTATTACTAGCTCTGGGACAGATACGCAGTATTTT
TRBJ2-1 NA TRBV5-1 TRBD2 CASSLVGGLAGDEQFF TGCGCCAGCAGCTTGGTTGGGGGACTAGCGGGAGATGAGCAGTTCTTC
TRBJ2-7 NA TRBV25-1 NA CASSERGQRDEQYF TGTGCCAGCAGTGAACGAGGACAGCGAGACGAGCAGTACTTC
TRBJ2-1 once TRBV7-9 NA CASSPSDSSYNEQFF TGTGCCAGCAGCCCAAGCGATTCATCCTACAATGAGCAGTTCTTC
TRBJ1-2 NA TRBV5-1 NA CASSLTRTHPEGYTF TGCGCCAGCAGCTTGACCCGGACTCACCCTGAGGGCTACACCTTC
TRBJ2-7 NA TRBV5-6 NA CASQTLGWVADSYEQYF TGTGCCAGCCAAACTCTGGGATGGGTAGCGGACTCCTACGAGCAGTACTTC
TRBJ1-5 NA TRBV14 NA CASSQFTAQPQHF TGTGCCAGCAGCCAATTTACAGCTCAGCCCCAGCATTTT
TRBJ2-2 NA TRBV24-1 TRBD1 CATSDPGGQGAGELFF TGTGCCACCAGTGACCCCGGAGGCCAGGGGGCCGGGGAGCTGTTTTTT
TRBJ1-2 NA TRBV5-6 TRBD1 CASSWDRNNGYTF TGTGCCAGCAGCTGGGACAGGAATAATGGCTACACCTTC
TRBJ2-3 NA TRBV19 NA CASSTRSTRADTQYF TGTGCCAGTAGTACCCGGTCGACTAGAGCAGATACGCAGTATTTT
TRBJ2-1 NA TRBV4-2 NA CASSQDGLSGNEQFF TGTGCCAGCAGCCAAGACGGGTTGTCCGGCAATGAGCAGTTCTTC
TRBJ1-1 NA TRBV13 NA CASSLEEGRYTEAFF TGTGCCAGCAGCTTAGAGGAGGGGAGATACACTGAAGCTTTCTTT
TRBJ2-7 NA TRBV5-1 NA CASSAGLYSYEQYF TGCGCCAGCAGCGCAGGGCTCTACTCCTACGAGCAGTACTTC
TRBJ2-7 NA TRBV10-1 NA CASRLSAYEQYF TGCGCCAGCCGTCTATCCGCCTACGAGCAGTACTTC
TRBJ1-1 once TRBV9 TRBD1 CASSVEGQGAAEAFF TGTGCCAGCAGCGTGGAGGGACAGGGGGCGGCTGAAGCTTTCTTT